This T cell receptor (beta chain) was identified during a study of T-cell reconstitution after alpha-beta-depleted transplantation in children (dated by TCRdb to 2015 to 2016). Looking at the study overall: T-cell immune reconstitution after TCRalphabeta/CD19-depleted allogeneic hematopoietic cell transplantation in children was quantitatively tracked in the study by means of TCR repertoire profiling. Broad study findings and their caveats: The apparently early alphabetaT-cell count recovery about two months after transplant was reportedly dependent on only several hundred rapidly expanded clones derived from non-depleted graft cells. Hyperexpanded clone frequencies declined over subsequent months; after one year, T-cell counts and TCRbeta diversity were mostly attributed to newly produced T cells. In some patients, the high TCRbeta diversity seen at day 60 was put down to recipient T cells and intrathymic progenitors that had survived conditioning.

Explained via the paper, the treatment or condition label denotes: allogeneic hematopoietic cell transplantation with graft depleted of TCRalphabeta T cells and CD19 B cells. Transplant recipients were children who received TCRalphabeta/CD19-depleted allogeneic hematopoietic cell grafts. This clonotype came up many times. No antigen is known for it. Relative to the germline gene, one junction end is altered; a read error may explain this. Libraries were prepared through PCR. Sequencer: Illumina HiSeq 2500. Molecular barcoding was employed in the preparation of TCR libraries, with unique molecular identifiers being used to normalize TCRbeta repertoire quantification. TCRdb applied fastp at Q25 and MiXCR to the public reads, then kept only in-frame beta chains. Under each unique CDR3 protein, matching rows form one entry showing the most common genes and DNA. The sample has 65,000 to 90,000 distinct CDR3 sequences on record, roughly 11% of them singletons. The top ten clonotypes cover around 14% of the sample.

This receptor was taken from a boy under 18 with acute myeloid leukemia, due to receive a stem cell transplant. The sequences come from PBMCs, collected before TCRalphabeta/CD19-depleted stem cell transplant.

The CDR3 is CASSSPPGLALDF. The DNA sequence is given as TGTGCCAGCAGCTCCCCTCCGGGACTAGCTTTAGATTTT. The chain couples TRBV7-3 to TRBJ2-3; 9 of the junction bases match TRBD2. The CDR3 runs 13 residues from the cysteine to the phenylalanine. The sequence is cut down to CDR3 DNA, 39 bases in frame from base 1. From a lookup of the germline V gene, CDR1 and CDR2 are SGHTA and FQGTGA.